These T cell receptor beta chains were read from a single sample in a study of early stage breast cancer tumors. Clones were read by immunoSEQ multiplex PCR, and TCRdb kept only the in-frame ones, dropping some. The table records fewer than 30,000 clones, less than 85% of them present only once. The sequencing sample was made of blood. These TCRs come from a person aged 60 to 70 with breast cancer. The CDR3 runs from the conserved cysteine through the conserved F or W. A D gene is named only where the DNA matches it firmly. Not all rows give a size; the values are once, few, many and, for expanded clones, a class.

j_gene	abundance	v_gene	d_gene	CDR3nt	CDR3aa
TRBJ2-7	-	TRBV7-2	-	TGTGCCAGCAGCCCCTCACAGGGCTACGAGCAGTACTTC	CASSPSQGYEQYF
TRBJ1-2	-	TRBV11-1	TRBD1	TGTGCCAGCAGCTTAGGGACCGGGACAGGTAACTATGGCTACACCTTC	CASSLGTGTGNYGYTF
TRBJ2-1	-	TRBV11-2	-	TGTGCCAGCAGCTCAAACAGCCATGAGCAGTTCTTC	CASSSNSHEQFF
TRBJ2-1	-	TRBV11-2	-	TGTGCCAGCAGCTCTCTACGGGACACCCCCTTACTAGGGCAGTTCTTC	CASSSLRDTPLLGQFF
TRBJ2-3	-	TRBV28	TRBD2	TGTGCCAGCAGCCTGGGACTAGCGGCCGTTAGCACAGATACGCAGTATTTT	CASSLGLAAVSTDTQYF
TRBJ1-2	-	TRBV11-3	-	TGTGCCAGCAGCTTTGACACGCAATATGGCTACACCTTC	CASSFDTQYGYTF
TRBJ2-1	-	TRBV18	TRBD2	TGTGCCAGCTCAGAAGCGGGGGCGTTAAATGAGCAGTTCTTC	CASSEAGALNEQFF
TRBJ2-5	-	TRBV19	-	TGTGCCAGTAGAGGCGGGTCGGAGACCCAGTACTTC	CASRGGSETQYF
TRBJ1-5	-	TRBV7-2	TRBD1	TGTGCCAGCAGCTCTACAGGGGCTAGCAATCAGCCCCAGCATTTT	CASSSTGASNQPQHF
TRBJ2-7	-	TRBV9	TRBD2	TGTGCCAGCAGCGTAGTAGCTCTAGCGGGAAGGGAAGAGCAGTACTTC	CASSVVALAGREEQYF
TRBJ1-1	-	TRBV29-1	-	TGCAGCGTTGACGGGAGAGAAATGAACACTGAAGCTTTCTTT	CSVDGREMNTEAFF
TRBJ2-3	-	TRBV6-5	TRBD2	TGTGCCAGCAGTTACTCTCCCGGGGCGGGAGAAGATACGCAGTATTTT	CASSYSPGAGEDTQYF
TRBJ2-7	-	TRBV5-4	-	TGTGCCAGCAGCTTCCTTAGGACGGAGGACCTCTACGAGCAGTACTTC	CASSFLRTEDLYEQYF
TRBJ2-5	-	TRBV18	-	TGTGCCAGCTCACCACTAAATTCGAGGGAGGAGACCCAGTACTTC	CASSPLNSREETQYF
TRBJ1-3	-	TRBV7-2	TRBD1	TGTGCCAGCAGCACAAGCCGGGACAGGGCCCACACCATATATTTT	CASSTSRDRAHTIYF
TRBJ2-7	-	TRBV10-2	TRBD1	TGCGCCAGCAGTGCTCCCAAAGGGGACAGGGGGCCGTCCTACGAGCAGTACTTC	CASSAPKGDRGPSYEQYF
TRBJ2-5	-	TRBV29-1	TRBD1	TGCAGCGTTGCCCGACAGGGGAAAGAGACCCAGTACTTC	CSVARQGKETQYF
TRBJ1-1	-	TRBV6-5	-	TGTGCCAGCAGTTACGGACAGACAACTGAAGCTTTCTTT	CASSYGQTTEAFF
TRBJ2-2	-	TRBV18	-	TGTGCCAGCTCACCGCCCATCGGAGGTCGAGGCACCGGGGAGCTGTTTTTT	CASSPPIGGRGTGELFF
TRBJ1-1	-	TRBV16	-	TGTGCCAGCCGCCTGGGGGGAGGCACTGAAGCTTTCTTT	CASRLGGGTEAFF
TRBJ1-1	-	TRBV4-3	-	TGCGCCAGCAGCCGGGCCGGCGATGCTTTCTTT	CASSRAGDAFF
TRBJ1-2	-	TRBV28	-	TGTGCCAGCAGGACGGGCGGGGATATGGGTGGCTACACCTTC	CASRTGGDMGGYTF
TRBJ1-2	-	TRBV7-9	-	TGTGCCAGCAGCTTATCGCGGCTATCCTATGGCTACACCTTC	CASSLSRLSYGYTF
TRBJ1-5	-	TRBV30	-	TGTGCCTGGAGTGTACAGGGACAATCGGGTCAGCCCCAGCATTTT	CAWSVQGQSGQPQHF
TRBJ2-7	-	TRBV5-4	TRBD2	TGTGCCAGCAGCTCCGAACCAAGGGAGGGCTACGAGCAGTACTTC	CASSSEPREGYEQYF
TRBJ2-2	-	TRBV7-8	TRBD1	TGTGCCAGCAGAGAAACAGGGGGCGGTACCGGGGAGCTGTTTTTT	CASRETGGGTGELFF
TRBJ2-1	-	TRBV5-1	TRBD2	TGCGCCAGCAGCCCGGGACTAGCGGGGTCCTACAATGAGCAGTTCTTC	CASSPGLAGSYNEQFF
TRBJ2-7	-	TRBV6-5	TRBD2	TGTGCCAGCAGTTCCCTAGCGGGAGGGATCGAGCAGTACTTC	CASSSLAGGIEQYF
TRBJ2-1	-	TRBV19	-	TGTGCCAGTAGTATTGTAGCGTGGAGCTCCTACAATGAGCAGTTCTTC	CASSIVAWSSYNEQFF
TRBJ2-7	-	TRBV7-2	TRBD2	TGTGCCAGCAGCTCGAGGACTAGCGGGCATCTTTACGAGCAGTACTTC	CASSSRTSGHLYEQYF
TRBJ2-1	-	TRBV28	-	TGTGCCAGCAGTTTGCCACAACCCCGGGGGGAGCAGTTCTTC	CASSLPQPRGEQFF
TRBJ2-7	-	TRBV5-1	TRBD1	TGCGCCAGCAGCCCGGGGGCACCGGGACAGGCCTACGAGCAGTACTTC	CASSPGAPGQAYEQYF
TRBJ1-4	-	TRBV28	-	TGTGCCAGCAGTTTATTTACCCCCGGGGAGCAGAAACTGTTTTTT	CASSLFTPGEQKLFF
TRBJ1-1	-	TRBV10-3	TRBD1	TGTGCCATCAGGGGACAGGGACTAGGGAACACTGAAGCTTTCTTT	CAIRGQGLGNTEAFF
TRBJ1-1	-	TRBV27	-	TGTGCCAGCAGTCCCGGCCTGGGGCGAAAGGACACTGAAGCTTTCTTT	CASSPGLGRKDTEAFF
TRBJ2-7	-	TRBV27	-	TGTGCCAGCATACGGACAGCGAACTCCTACGAGCAGTACTTC	CASIRTANSYEQYF
TRBJ2-7	-	TRBV19	TRBD1	TGTGCCAGTGGGGAGGGGACAGGGCCCCTCGAGCAGTACTTC	CASGEGTGPLEQYF
TRBJ2-7	-	TRBV29-1	-	TGCAGCGTTGTAGGTCAGCAGGGCGACGAGCAGTACTTC	CSVVGQQGDEQYF
TRBJ1-1	-	TRBV5-6	TRBD1	TGTGCCAGCGCCCGGGACAGTGTCACTGAAGCTTTCTTT	CASARDSVTEAFF
TRBJ2-2	-	TRBV23-1	TRBD2	TGCGCCAGCAGTCATCAACATTGGGGGACTAGCGGGAGACAGAACACCGGGGAGCTGTTTTTT	CASSHQHWGTSGRQNTGELFF
TRBJ2-7	-	TRBV18	-	TGTGCCAGCTCACCACCTGGGCTTCGAGAGAACGAGCAGTACTTC	CASSPPGLRENEQYF
TRBJ1-3	few	TRBV18	TRBD1	TGTGCCAGCTCACCATTACAGGGGGTGAACTCTGGAAACACCATATATTTT	CASSPLQGVNSGNTIYF
TRBJ2-5	-	TRBV5-1	TRBD1	TGCGCCAGCAGCTTCGCCGGGACAGGGGTTTCGCGAGAGACCCAGTACTTC	CASSFAGTGVSRETQYF
TRBJ2-5	-	TRBV19	TRBD1	TGTGCCAGTAATACACAGGGGATACAAGAGACCCAGTACTTC	CASNTQGIQETQYF
TRBJ2-7	-	TRBV4-3	-	TGCGCCAGCAGCCAAGACAGGCTTTTCTCCTACGAGCAGTACTTC	CASSQDRLFSYEQYF
TRBJ2-1	few	TRBV19	TRBD2	TGTGCCAGTACCCGGGAGGGCCGTTATGAGCAGTTCTTC	CASTREGRYEQFF